Here is one T cell receptor (beta chain) with its context. This CDR3 region has 15 residues. Losses at the gene ends were 6 bases for V and 5 bases for J; bases not matched to a gene: 6. Germline V CDR1 and CDR2: MRHNA, SNTAGT. These data belong to a study of T cells in localized non-small cell lung cancer. Assay used: immunoSEQ multiplex PCR; TCRdb lists only in-frame clones, some missing. The table records tens of thousands of clones, roughly 80% of them present only once. The gene calls are TRBV6-4 and TRBJ2-1, with 11 bases aligning to TRBD2. This sequence was found in a man aged 40 to 70 with stage II lung adenocarcinoma. This sample comprised PBMCs, obtained before any cancer treatment. The CDR3 DNA reads TGTGCCAGCAGCCTAACTAGCGGGGGCCACAATGAGCAGTTCTTC. Encoded protein: CASSLTSGGHNEQFF.